The source of this TCR beta chain is a study of blood T cell repertoires in COVID-19. Overall study context: COVID-19 samples from acute and convalescent phases originated in the United States, Italy and Spain. The analysed material was cDNA or gDNA that came from T cells, B-cell-depleted T cells, or PBMCs.

V gave up 3 bases and J gave up 4 bases, with 13 bases separating them. This CDR3 is built from 14 residues. Germline V CDR1 and CDR2: SGHRS, YFSETQ. Profiling relied on immunoSEQ multiplex PCR, and the TCRdb table lists in-frame clones only, not all of them. In the table there are more than 60,000 clones, about 86% of which are singletons. This chain uses TRBV5-1 with TRBJ1-1; a possible D gene is TRBD1 (5 bases). Sequencing was performed on peripheral blood. The clonotype comes from an elderly man with COVID-19, enrolled during active disease. The CDR3 nucleotides are TGCGCCAGCAGCTCCTTGCAGGGTGGCACTGAAGCTTTCTTT. Its translation: CASSSLQGGTEAFF.